This T cell receptor (beta chain) was identified during a study of Ad26.COV2.S vaccination and SARS-CoV-2 variants. Clones were read by immunoSEQ multiplex PCR, and TCRdb kept only the in-frame ones, dropping some. The data show tens of thousands of clones, 83% seen once. The sample here was peripheral blood, taken after recovery from COVID-19. The sequence came from a human donor who had recovered from COVID-19.

CDR3 sequence: CATSDDRTNEQFF. CDR3 in DNA: TGTGCCACCAGTGACGACCGGACCAATGAGCAGTTCTTC. The gene calls are TRBV24-1 and TRBJ2-1; D is unresolved. In germline, CDR1 is KGHDR, CDR2 SFDVKD. The CDR3 spans 13 residues. V dropped 4 bases and J dropped 6 bases, with 9 bases sitting between them.